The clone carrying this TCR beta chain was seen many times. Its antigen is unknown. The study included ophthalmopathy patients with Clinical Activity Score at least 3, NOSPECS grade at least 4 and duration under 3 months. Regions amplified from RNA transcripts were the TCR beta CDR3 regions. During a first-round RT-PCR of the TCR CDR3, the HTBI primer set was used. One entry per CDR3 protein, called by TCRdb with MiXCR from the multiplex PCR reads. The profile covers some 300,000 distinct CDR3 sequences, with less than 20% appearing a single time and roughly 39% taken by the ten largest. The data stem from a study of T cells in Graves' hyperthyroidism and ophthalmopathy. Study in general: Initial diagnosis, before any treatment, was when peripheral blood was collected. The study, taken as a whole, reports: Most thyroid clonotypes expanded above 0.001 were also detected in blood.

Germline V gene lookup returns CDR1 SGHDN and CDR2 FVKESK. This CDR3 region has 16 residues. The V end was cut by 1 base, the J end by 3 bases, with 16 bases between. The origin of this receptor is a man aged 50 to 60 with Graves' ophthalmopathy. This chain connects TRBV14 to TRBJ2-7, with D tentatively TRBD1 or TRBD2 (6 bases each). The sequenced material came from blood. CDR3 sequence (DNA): TGTGCCAGCAGCCAAGCGAAGGGACACGGGGGCTACGAGCAGTACTTC. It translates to CASSQAKGHGGYEQYF.